A selection of T cell receptor beta chains follows, all from one sample in a study of cytomegalovirus exposure and HLA in healthy donors. Here immunoSEQ multiplex PCR was the method, and the copy in TCRdb shows in-frame clones only, minus some. Of approximately 150,000 clones listed, approximately 78% are singletons. The sample taken for sequencing was PBMCs. The source is a man between 18 and 29 years old in good health and CMV-seropositive. CDR3s include the opening cysteine and the closing phenylalanine or tryptophan. Each record gives: V gene, clone size, J gene, D gene, CDR3 length, CDR3 protein, CDR3 DNA. A D gene is named only where the DNA matches it firmly. Only part of the rows carry a size: once, few, many, or a class if the clone is expanded.

v_gene: TRBV15; abundance: -; j_gene: TRBJ2-1; d_gene: TRBD2; len: 16; CDR3aa: CATSSPGTSGRHEQFF; CDR3nt: TGTGCCACCAGCAGTCCCGGGACTAGCGGGAGACATGAGCAGTTCTTC
v_gene: TRBV13; abundance: -; j_gene: TRBJ2-7; d_gene: TRBD2; len: 15; CDR3aa: CASSPSGRGYYEQYF; CDR3nt: TGTGCCAGCAGCCCCAGCGGGAGGGGATACTACGAGCAGTACTTC
v_gene: TRBV19; abundance: -; j_gene: TRBJ2-1; d_gene: -; len: 19; CDR3aa: CASSKGTGLRLAGYNEQFF; CDR3nt: TGTGCCAGTAGTAAGGGGACAGGGTTGAGGCTAGCGGGATACAATGAGCAGTTCTTC
v_gene: TRBV28; abundance: -; j_gene: TRBJ2-5; d_gene: -; len: 11; CDR3aa: CASTDRETQYF; CDR3nt: TGTGCCAGCACAGACAGGGAGACCCAGTACTTC
v_gene: TRBV27; abundance: -; j_gene: TRBJ1-4; d_gene: -; len: 13; CDR3aa: CASSLRQNEKLFF; CDR3nt: TGTGCCAGCAGTTTAAGACAGAATGAAAAACTGTTTTTT
v_gene: TRBV11-2; abundance: -; j_gene: TRBJ2-1; d_gene: TRBD2; len: 15; CDR3aa: CASSSSGLAGDGQFF; CDR3nt: TGTGCCAGCAGCTCCTCGGGACTAGCGGGAGACGGGCAGTTCTTC
v_gene: TRBV6-6; abundance: -; j_gene: TRBJ1-1; d_gene: -; len: 12; CDR3aa: CASSPRDTEAFF; CDR3nt: TGTGCCAGCAGCCCCAGGGACACTGAAGCTTTCTTT
v_gene: TRBV6-5; abundance: -; j_gene: TRBJ1-1; d_gene: TRBD1; len: 14; CDR3aa: CASSGRQGSTEAFF; CDR3nt: TGTGCCAGCAGTGGCAGACAGGGTTCCACTGAAGCTTTCTTT
v_gene: TRBV6-5; abundance: -; j_gene: TRBJ1-5; d_gene: -; len: 14; CDR3aa: CASSYIQGNQPQHF; CDR3nt: TGTGCCAGCAGTTACATCCAGGGCAATCAGCCCCAGCATTTT
v_gene: TRBV5-1; abundance: -; j_gene: TRBJ1-5; d_gene: -; len: 14; CDR3aa: CASSLGGAGQPQHF; CDR3nt: TGCGCCAGCAGCTTGGGCGGGGCGGGACAGCCCCAGCATTTT
v_gene: TRBV28; abundance: -; j_gene: TRBJ1-4; d_gene: -; len: 15; CDR3aa: CASSATPSSAEKLFF; CDR3nt: TGTGCCAGCAGTGCTACCCCGTCTTCAGCGGAAAAACTGTTTTTT
v_gene: TRBV6-1; abundance: -; j_gene: TRBJ2-5; d_gene: TRBD1; len: 15; CDR3aa: CASSVGTGTQETQYF; CDR3nt: TGTGCCAGCAGTGTTGGGACAGGGACCCAAGAGACCCAGTACTTC
v_gene: TRBV2; abundance: -; j_gene: TRBJ1-1; d_gene: -; len: 13; CDR3aa: CARNPAGNTEAFF; CDR3nt: TGTGCCAGAAATCCCGCAGGTAACACTGAAGCTTTCTTT
v_gene: TRBV4-2; abundance: -; j_gene: TRBJ1-6; d_gene: TRBD1; len: 14; CDR3aa: CASSTGTGDSPLHF; CDR3nt: TGTGCCAGCAGTACCGGGACAGGTGATTCACCCCTCCACTTT
v_gene: TRBV28; abundance: few; j_gene: TRBJ2-3; d_gene: -; len: 13; CDR3aa: CASSAPGTDTQYF; CDR3nt: TGTGCCAGCAGTGCCCCAGGGACAGATACGCAGTATTTT
v_gene: TRBV28; abundance: few; j_gene: TRBJ2-7; d_gene: TRBD1; len: 15; CDR3aa: CASREGGQGSYEQYF; CDR3nt: TGTGCCAGCCGCGAAGGGGGACAGGGATCCTACGAGCAGTACTTC
v_gene: TRBV27; abundance: -; j_gene: TRBJ2-3; d_gene: -; len: 18; CDR3aa: CASRFGAGDLKQTDTQYF; CDR3nt: TGTGCCAGCAGGTTCGGTGCCGGGGATTTGAAGCAAACAGATACGCAGTATTTT
v_gene: TRBV27; abundance: few; j_gene: TRBJ2-7; d_gene: TRBD2; len: 17; CDR3aa: CASSSHVGGLGAYEQYF; CDR3nt: TGTGCCAGCAGTTCCCATGTCGGGGGACTAGGAGCATACGAGCAGTACTTC
v_gene: TRBV6-1; abundance: few; j_gene: TRBJ1-1; d_gene: -; len: 11; CDR3aa: CASSLYTEAFF; CDR3nt: TGTGCCAGCAGCCTCTACACTGAAGCTTTCTTT
v_gene: TRBV7-2; abundance: once; j_gene: TRBJ1-5; d_gene: TRBD1; len: 19; CDR3aa: CASSLVRFLGQGSNQPQHF; CDR3nt: TGTGCCAGCAGCTTAGTGCGCTTTCTGGGACAGGGATCTAATCAGCCCCAGCATTTT
v_gene: TRBV11-1; abundance: -; j_gene: TRBJ2-5; d_gene: TRBD1; len: 16; CDR3aa: CASSIKQGLYQETQYF; CDR3nt: TGTGCCAGCAGCATCAAACAGGGGTTGTACCAAGAGACCCAGTACTTC
v_gene: TRBV6-5; abundance: -; j_gene: TRBJ2-3; d_gene: TRBD2; len: 15; CDR3aa: CASSGTSGRTDTQYF; CDR3nt: TGTGCCAGCAGTGGGACTAGCGGCCGCACAGATACGCAGTATTTT
v_gene: TRBV6-6; abundance: -; j_gene: TRBJ2-6; d_gene: TRBD1; len: 15; CDR3aa: CASSSRDRGSNVLTF; CDR3nt: TGTGCCAGCAGTTCCCGGGACAGGGGGAGCAACGTCCTGACTTTC
v_gene: TRBV28; abundance: -; j_gene: TRBJ2-7; d_gene: -; len: 16; CDR3aa: CASRLGSGRSSYEQYF; CDR3nt: TGTGCCAGCAGACTGGGGTCCGGGAGATCGTCCTACGAGCAGTACTTC
v_gene: TRBV6-6; abundance: -; j_gene: TRBJ2-1; d_gene: TRBD2; len: 16; CDR3aa: CASSYSKLAGSNEQFF; CDR3nt: TGTGCCAGCAGTTACTCGAAGCTAGCGGGGTCCAATGAGCAGTTCTTC
v_gene: TRBV5-8; abundance: few; j_gene: TRBJ1-2; d_gene: -; len: 11; CDR3aa: CATLRGYGYTF; CDR3nt: TGTGCCACCCTGCGGGGTTATGGCTACACCTTC
v_gene: TRBV7-8; abundance: few; j_gene: TRBJ1-4; d_gene: -; len: 14; CDR3aa: CASSTGGVGEKLFF; CDR3nt: TGTGCCAGCAGCACAGGAGGGGTAGGAGAAAAACTGTTTTTT
v_gene: TRBV15; abundance: -; j_gene: TRBJ2-1; d_gene: -; len: 17; CDR3aa: CATSRERSSGFTYEQFF; CDR3nt: TGTGCCACCAGCAGAGAACGTTCGAGCGGGTTTACCTATGAGCAGTTCTTC
v_gene: TRBV28; abundance: -; j_gene: TRBJ2-7; d_gene: -; len: 16; CDR3aa: CASSPMVARAGYEQYF; CDR3nt: TGTGCCAGCAGTCCCATGGTAGCTCGGGCGGGGTACGAGCAGTACTTC
v_gene: TRBV28; abundance: -; j_gene: TRBJ2-7; d_gene: TRBD1; len: 14; CDR3aa: CASSHGTGPYEQYF; CDR3nt: TGTGCCAGCAGTCACGGGACAGGGCCCTACGAGCAGTACTTC
v_gene: TRBV5-1; abundance: once; j_gene: TRBJ2-1; d_gene: -; len: 13; CDR3aa: CASSLEPGGGQFF; CDR3nt: TGCGCCAGCAGCTTGGAGCCAGGTGGGGGCCAGTTCTTC